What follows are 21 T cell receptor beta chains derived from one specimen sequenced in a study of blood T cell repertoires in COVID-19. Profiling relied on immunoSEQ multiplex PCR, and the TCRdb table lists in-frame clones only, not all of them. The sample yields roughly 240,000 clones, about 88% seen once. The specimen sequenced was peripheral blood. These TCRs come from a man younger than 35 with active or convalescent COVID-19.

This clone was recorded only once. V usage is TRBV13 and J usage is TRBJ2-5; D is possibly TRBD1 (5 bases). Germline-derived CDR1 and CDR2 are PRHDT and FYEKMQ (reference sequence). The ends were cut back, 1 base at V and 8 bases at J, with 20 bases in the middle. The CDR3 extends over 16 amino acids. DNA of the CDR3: TGTGCCAGCAGCTTAGAGGGGAAGAGACTGAAGAGAACCCAGTACTTC. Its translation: CASSLEGKRLKRTQYF. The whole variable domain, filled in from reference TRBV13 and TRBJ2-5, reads AAGVIQSPRHLIKEKRETATLKCYPIPRHDTVYWYQQGPGQDPQFLISFYEKMQSDKGSIPDRFSAQQFSDYHSELNMSSLELGDSALYFCASSLEGKRLKRTQYFGPGTRLLVL.

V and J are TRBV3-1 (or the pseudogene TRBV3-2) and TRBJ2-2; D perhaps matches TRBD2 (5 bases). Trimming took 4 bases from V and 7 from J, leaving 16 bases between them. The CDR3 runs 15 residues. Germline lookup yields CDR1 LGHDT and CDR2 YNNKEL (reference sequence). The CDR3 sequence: CASSPPDRTDGELFF. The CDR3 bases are TGTGCCAGCAGCCCTCCCGATCGGACTGACGGGGAGCTGTTTTTT.

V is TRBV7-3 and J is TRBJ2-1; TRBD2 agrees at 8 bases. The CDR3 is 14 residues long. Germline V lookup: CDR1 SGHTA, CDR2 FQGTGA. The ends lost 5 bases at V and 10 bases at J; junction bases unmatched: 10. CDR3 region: CASSPRLAFMEQFF. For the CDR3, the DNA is TGTGCCAGCAGCCCCCGACTAGCGTTCATGGAGCAGTTCTTC.

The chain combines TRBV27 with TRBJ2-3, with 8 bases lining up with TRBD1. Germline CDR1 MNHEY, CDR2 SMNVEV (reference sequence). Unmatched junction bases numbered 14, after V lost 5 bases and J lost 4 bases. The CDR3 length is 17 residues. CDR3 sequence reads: CASSHRPGQGGADTQYF. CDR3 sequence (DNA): TGTGCCAGCAGTCACCGGCCAGGACAGGGAGGCGCAGATACGCAGTATTTT.

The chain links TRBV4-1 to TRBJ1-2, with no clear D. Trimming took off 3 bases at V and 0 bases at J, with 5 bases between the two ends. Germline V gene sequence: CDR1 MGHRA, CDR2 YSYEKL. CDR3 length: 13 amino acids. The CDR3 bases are TGCGCCAGCAGCCACGGTTCTAACTATGGCTACACCTTC. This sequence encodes CASSHGSNYGYTF.

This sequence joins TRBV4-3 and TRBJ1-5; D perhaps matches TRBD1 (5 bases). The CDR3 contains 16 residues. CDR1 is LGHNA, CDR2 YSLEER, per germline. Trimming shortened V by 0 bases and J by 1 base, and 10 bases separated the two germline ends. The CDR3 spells CASSQDGGDSNQPQHF. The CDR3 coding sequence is TGCGCCAGCAGCCAAGATGGGGGGGACAGCAATCAGCCCCAGCATTTT.

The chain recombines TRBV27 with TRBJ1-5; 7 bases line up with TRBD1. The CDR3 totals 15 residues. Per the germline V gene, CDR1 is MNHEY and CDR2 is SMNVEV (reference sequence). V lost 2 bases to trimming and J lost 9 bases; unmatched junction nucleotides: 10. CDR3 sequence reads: CASSLNGAGGGPQHF. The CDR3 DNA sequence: TGTGCCAGCAGTTTAAATGGTGCAGGGGGTGGGCCCCAGCATTTT.

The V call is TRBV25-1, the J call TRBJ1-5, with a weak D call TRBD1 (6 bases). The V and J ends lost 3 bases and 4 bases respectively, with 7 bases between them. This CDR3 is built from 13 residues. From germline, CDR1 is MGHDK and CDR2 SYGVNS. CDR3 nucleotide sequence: TGTGCCAGCAGTGATAGGGGGAATCAGCCCCAGCATTTT. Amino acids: CASSDRGNQPQHF.

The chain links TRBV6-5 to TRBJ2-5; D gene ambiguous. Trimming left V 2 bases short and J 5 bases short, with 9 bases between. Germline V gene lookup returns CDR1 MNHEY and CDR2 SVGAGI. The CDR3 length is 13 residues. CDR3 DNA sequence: TGTGCCAGCAGTTACCTGTCCCGGGAGACCCAGTACTTC. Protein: CASSYLSRETQYF.

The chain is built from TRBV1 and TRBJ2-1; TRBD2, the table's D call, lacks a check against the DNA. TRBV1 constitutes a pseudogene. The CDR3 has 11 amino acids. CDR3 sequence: CTSSQAGEQFF. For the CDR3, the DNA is TGCACCAGCAGCCAAGCCGGGGAGCAGTTCTTC.

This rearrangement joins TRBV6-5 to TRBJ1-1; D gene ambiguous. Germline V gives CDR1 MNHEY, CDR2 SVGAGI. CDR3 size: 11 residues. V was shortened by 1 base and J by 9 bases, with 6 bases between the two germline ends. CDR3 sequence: CASSYLAKAFF. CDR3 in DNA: TGTGCCAGCAGTTACTTGGCCAAAGCTTTCTTT.

The chain's CDR3 is CASSLNAGGPPDTQYF. The CDR3 DNA reads as TGTGCCAGCAGCCTTAACGCGGGGGGGCCCCCAGATACGCAGTATTTT. The rearrangement uses TRBV3-1 (or the pseudogene TRBV3-2) and TRBJ2-3; 9 bases agree with TRBD2. Germline CDR1 reads LGHDT; CDR2 reads YNNKEL (reference sequence). Trimming removed 4 bases from V and 4 bases from J; junction bases left unmatched: 9. The CDR3 runs 16 residues.

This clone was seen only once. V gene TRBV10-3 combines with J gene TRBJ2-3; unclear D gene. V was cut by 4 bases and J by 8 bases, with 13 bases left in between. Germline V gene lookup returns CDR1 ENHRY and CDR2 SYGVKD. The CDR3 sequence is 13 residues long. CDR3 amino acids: CAISGAELATQYF. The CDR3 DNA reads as TGTGCCATCAGTGGGGCCGAGCTTGCTACGCAGTATTTT.

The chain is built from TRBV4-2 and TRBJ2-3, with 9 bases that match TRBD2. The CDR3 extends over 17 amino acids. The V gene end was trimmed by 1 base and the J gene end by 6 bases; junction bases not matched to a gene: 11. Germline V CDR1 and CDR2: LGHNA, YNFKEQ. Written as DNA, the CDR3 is TGTGCCAGCAGCCAAGTGGGGGCTAGCGGGAAGGGGGATACGCAGTATTTT. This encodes CASSQVGASGKGDTQYF.

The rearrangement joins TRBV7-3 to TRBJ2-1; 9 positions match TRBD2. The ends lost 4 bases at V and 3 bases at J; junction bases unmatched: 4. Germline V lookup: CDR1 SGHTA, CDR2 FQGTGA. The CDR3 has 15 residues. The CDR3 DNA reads TGTGCCAGCAGCTCGGGACTAGCTTACTACAATGAGCAGTTCTTC. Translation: CASSSGLAYYNEQFF.

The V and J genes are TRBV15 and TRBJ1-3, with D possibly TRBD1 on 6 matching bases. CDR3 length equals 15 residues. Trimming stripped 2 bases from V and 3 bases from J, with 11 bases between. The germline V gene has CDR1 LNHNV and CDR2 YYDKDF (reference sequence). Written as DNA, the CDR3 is TGTGCCACCAGCAGACAACAGGGAGATGGAAACACCATATATTTT. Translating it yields CATSRQQGDGNTIYF.

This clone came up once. CDR3: CASSLEGAGNQPQHF. The DNA of the CDR3 is TGTGCCAGCAGCTTAGAAGGGGCGGGCAATCAGCCCCAGCATTTT. The V gene is TRBV7-9, the J gene TRBJ1-5, with a weak D call TRBD1 (5 bases). The CDR3 has 15 residues. Germline CDR1 and CDR2: SEHNR and FQNEAQ (reference sequence). Deletions cut 1 base from V and 2 bases from J, with 9 bases between.

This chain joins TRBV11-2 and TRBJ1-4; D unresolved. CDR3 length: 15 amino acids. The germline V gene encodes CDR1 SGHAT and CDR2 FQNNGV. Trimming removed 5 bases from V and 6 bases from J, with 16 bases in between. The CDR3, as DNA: TGTGCCAGCAGCCATCTCGCCTCGGTGGATGAAAAACTGTTTTTT. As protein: CASSHLASVDEKLFF. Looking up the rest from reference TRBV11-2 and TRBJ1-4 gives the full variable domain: EAGVAQSPRYKIIEKRQSVAFWCNPISGHATLYWYQQILGQGPKLLIQFQNNGVVDDSQLPKDRFSAERLKGVDSTLKIQPAKLEDSAVYLCASSHLASVDEKLFFGSGTQLSVL.

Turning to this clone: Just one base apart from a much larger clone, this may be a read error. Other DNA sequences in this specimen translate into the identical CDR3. For the CDR3, the DNA is TGTGCCAGCAGCGTAGCCCAATCCTCCTATAATTCACCCCTTCACTTT. Its translation: CASSVAQSSYNSPLHF. V is TRBV9 and J is TRBJ1-6; the D is unclear. This CDR3 has 16 amino acids. From germline, CDR1 is SGDLS and CDR2 YYNGEE.

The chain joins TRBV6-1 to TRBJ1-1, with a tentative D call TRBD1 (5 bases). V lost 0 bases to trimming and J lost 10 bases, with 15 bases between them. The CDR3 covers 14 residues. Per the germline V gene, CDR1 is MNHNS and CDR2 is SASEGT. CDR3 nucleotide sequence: TGTGCCAGCAGTGAAGCACAGGCCTACCTGACAGCTTTCTTT. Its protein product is CASSEAQAYLTAFF.

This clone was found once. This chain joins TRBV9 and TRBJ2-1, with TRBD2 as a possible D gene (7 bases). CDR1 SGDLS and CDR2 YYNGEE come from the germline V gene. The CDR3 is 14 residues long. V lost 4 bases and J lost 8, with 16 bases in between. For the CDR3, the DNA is TGTGCCAGCAGCCCGCTGGGGGGGCCGGATGAGCAGTTCTTC. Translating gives CASSPLGGPDEQFF.